The T cell receptor beta chain under discussion was sequenced for a study of blood T cells in healthy people across ages. Findings of the study overall: Among T cells, TCR beta diversity per million cells dropped roughly linearly as age rose. Versus aged donors, long-lived donors had higher diversity and more naive CD4+ cells.

Concerning this clonotype itself: Its matching antigen is unknown.

Germline V gives CDR1 SGHVS, CDR2 FQNEAQ. The CDR3 sequence is 16 residues long. V gave up 5 bases and J gave up 4 bases, with 17 bases separating them. Total RNA was extracted at no less than 5 micrograms per sample. Then a second PCR, running roughly 7 to 12 cycles, was carried out with a sample-barcoded 5' primer and a J-beta primer mix. No fewer than 2.5 million CDR3-containing paired-end reads came from each sample. Using its own MiXCR run on the 5' RACE reads, TCRdb lists one record per CDR3 protein. Among some 860,000 distinct CDR3 sequences, approximately 60% were seen once, and the ten largest hold about a quarter.

The receptor was derived from a middle-aged man in good health. The sample taken for sequencing was blood. The chain couples TRBV7-8 to TRBJ1-4; D uncertain. CDR3 nucleotide sequence: TGTGCCAGCAGCCCCAACGCGGACCCTTTTAATGAAAAACTGTTTTTT. This gives the protein CASSPNADPFNEKLFF. The full variable domain, in which reference TRBV7-8 and TRBJ1-4 provide the parts outside the CDR3, is GAGVSQSPRYKVAKRGQDVALRCDPISGHVSLFWYQQALGQGPEFLTYFQNEAQLDKSGLPSDRFFAERPEGSVSTLKIQRTQQEDSAVYLCASSPNADPFNEKLFFGSGTQLSVL.